This TCR beta chain was sequenced during a study of follicular helper T cells after annual influenza vaccination (dated by TCRdb to 2016 to 2017). Broadly, across the study: After each seasonal influenza vaccination, blood samples were collected on days 0, 7 and 28. To study recall of cTfh clones, some subjects were followed across successive annual vaccinations spanning the 2013-2014, 2014-2015 and 2015-2016 seasons. One week after vaccination, a second recruited cohort of 12 to 13 subjects (Table S1) displayed a similar ICOS+CD38+ cTfh response. Multi-year samples were available from six subjects, with four subjects covering two vaccination seasons and two subjects covering three seasons. The 2015 samples were processed right after collection, while the 2013-2014 samples were cryopreserved. What the research found in general, with its limitations: Day 7 ICOS+CD38+ clones were most often found later in ICOS-CD38- cTfh, suggesting that subset may serve as a memory reservoir. ICOS+CD38+ cTfh clonality correlated with the frequency of that population, and its change correlated with the change in circulating plasmablast frequency. With successive annual vaccinations, a recurrent oligoclonal ICOS+CD38+ cTfh response was recalled, and this response contained tetramer and AIM influenza-specific clonotypes. Rare clonotypes could not be sampled because productive TCRB sequences were recovered from only about 9.5-21% of the analyzed cells.

V drops 5 bases and J drops 5 bases, leaving 18 bases in between. The germline V gene (reference sequence) gives CDR1 as LNHDA and CDR2 as SQIVND. The CDR3 numbers 16 residues from cysteine through phenylalanine. The sequence is cut down to CDR3 DNA, 48 bases in frame from base 1. Regarding this clone: Its antigen specificity is not known. No base-level quality is on record; no much larger clone is a single base apart.

Interpreted using the paper, the time point label stands for: 2015-2016 season, 7 days after influenza vaccination. TCRB sequencing was used to follow sorted CD4 subsets from the blood of adults before and after they were given the seasonal inactivated influenza vaccine (Fluvarix). To be eligible, subjects had to live in the community and must not have received influenza vaccine in the previous 6 months. Subjects were excluded for influenza vaccine contraindications, substance abuse, HIV/AIDS, active malignancy, immunomodulatory medication, or active illness such as respiratory infection. At each time point, somewhere between 40 and 100 mL of blood was taken. Non-naive CD4+CXCR5+PD-1+ cells were defined as circulating Tfh and were sorted into ICOS+CD38+ and ICOS-CD38- fractions. Ficoll-Paque PLUS or SepMate separation was used to isolate PBMC. Before DNA was extracted, the cell subsets were sorted from PBMC using a BD FACS Aria.

The library relied on the immunoSEQ multiplex PCR assay. Adaptive Biotechnologies handled the TCRB amplification, library preparation, sequencing and preliminary bioinformatics at Survey level resolution. For TCRB sequencing, genomic DNA from the sorted cTfh populations was amplified by multiplex PCR. On the study's bioinformatics: Clonality was computed in R as 1 minus normalized Shannon entropy; the Gini index was calculated with the R package ineq. Overlap score was defined as the summed counts of shared sequences divided by the total counts of all sequences in both compared samples. Significance of shared clonotypes was assessed by Fisher's exact test, with a theoretical repertoire of 10^7 TCRB sequences assumed. Entries here come from immuneACCESS through TCRdb and include only in-frame sequences with V and J called. Some clones fail to appear in such tables; in the studies checked, an unresolved V gene covers under half of the shortfall, and the cause of the remainder is unknown. V, J and clone size reflect that table, while D and trimming were determined from the DNA. The sample profile shows under 7,500 clones; 88% of them were found once. The biggest ten clones account for less than 0.75% of the sample.

The chain is made from TRBV19 and TRBJ2-2; the D gene is tentatively TRBD1 or TRBD2, each matching 5 bases. This clonotype was sampled from an adult who received the influenza vaccine. The specimen was CXCR5+ CD38- circulating T follicular helper cells from blood, collected 7 days after influenza vaccination. The cell subset or site label on this specimen signifies: circulating Tfh, non-naive CD4+CXCR5+PD-1+ (ICOS+CD38+ or ICOS-CD38-). In nucleotide form, the sequence is TGTGCCAGTAGTTCAACCGGGACCCTAACGACCGGGGAGCTGTTTTTT. Its product reads: CASSSTGTLTTGELFF.